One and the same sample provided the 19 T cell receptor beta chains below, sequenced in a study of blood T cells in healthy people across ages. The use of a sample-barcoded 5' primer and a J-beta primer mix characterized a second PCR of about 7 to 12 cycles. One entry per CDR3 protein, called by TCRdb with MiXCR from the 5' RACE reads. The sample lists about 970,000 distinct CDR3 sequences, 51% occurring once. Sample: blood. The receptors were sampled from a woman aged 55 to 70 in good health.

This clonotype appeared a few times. CDR3 sequence reads: CATKDLAGSDTQYF. The CDR3 coding sequence is TGCGCCACCAAGGATCTAGCGGGATCAGATACGCAGTATTTT. V gene TRBV4-3 combines with J gene TRBJ2-3; 9 positions agree with TRBD2. Trimming took 10 bases from V and 4 from J; bases not matched to a gene: 9. The germline gives CDR1 LGHNA, CDR2 YSLEER. The CDR3 has 14 residues.

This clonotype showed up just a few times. CDR3 sequence: CASSPFGTGAIYEQYF. In nucleotides, the CDR3 is TGTGCCAGCTCACCATTTGGGACAGGGGCTATCTACGAGCAGTACTTC. V and J are TRBV18 and TRBJ2-7; 10 bases match TRBD1. Germline loops: CDR1 KGHSH, CDR2 LQKENI. The CDR3 extends over 16 amino acids. J gave up 3 bases and V 2 bases, and 7 bases lay outside the gene matches.

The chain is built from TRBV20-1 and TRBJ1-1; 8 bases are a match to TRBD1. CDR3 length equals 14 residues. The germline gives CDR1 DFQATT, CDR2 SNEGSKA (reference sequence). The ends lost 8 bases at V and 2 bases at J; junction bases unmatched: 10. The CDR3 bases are TGCAGTACCGGACAGGGCCATAGAAACACTGAAGCTTTCTTT. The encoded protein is CSTGQGHRNTEAFF.

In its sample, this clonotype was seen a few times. The CDR3 DNA reads TGTGCCAGCAGCAAAGTGGTAGCGGGAGTGTCAGAGACCCAGTACTTC. Translating it yields CASSKVVAGVSETQYF. The chain is built from TRBV21-1 and TRBJ2-5; the D call of TRBD2 is as the table states it, not checked on the DNA. TRBV21-1 is given as a pseudogene. This CDR3 spans 16 amino acids.

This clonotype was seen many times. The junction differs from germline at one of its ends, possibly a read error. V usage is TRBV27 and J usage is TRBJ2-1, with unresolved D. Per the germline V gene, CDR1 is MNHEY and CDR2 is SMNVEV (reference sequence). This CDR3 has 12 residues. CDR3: CASSFDYNEQFF. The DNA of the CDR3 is TGCGCCAGCAGTTTTGACTACAATGAGCAGTTCTTC.

The CDR3 region is CATSVGNNNQPQHF. In DNA, the CDR3 is TGTGCCACCAGTGTAGGGAACAACAATCAGCCCCAGCATTTT. The rearrangement uses TRBV24-1 and TRBJ1-5, with no clear D. This CDR3 spans 14 amino acids. V was clipped by 5 bases and J by 3 bases, with 10 bases between them. CDR1 KGHDR and CDR2 SFDVKD come from the germline V gene.

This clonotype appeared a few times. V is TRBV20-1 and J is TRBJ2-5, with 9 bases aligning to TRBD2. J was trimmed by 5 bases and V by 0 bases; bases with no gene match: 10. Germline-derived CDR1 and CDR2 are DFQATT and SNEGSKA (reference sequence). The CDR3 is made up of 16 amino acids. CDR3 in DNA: TGCAGTGCTAGAGATGGGGCGGGAGGGCCTGGGGAGACCCAGTACTTC. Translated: CSARDGAGGPGETQYF.

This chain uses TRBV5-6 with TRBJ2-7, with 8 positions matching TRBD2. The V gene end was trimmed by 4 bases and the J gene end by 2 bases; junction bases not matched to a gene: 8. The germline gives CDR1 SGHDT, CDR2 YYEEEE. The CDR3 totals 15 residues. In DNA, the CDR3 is TGTGCCAGCAGCCCTAAAGGACTAGCCCCCTACGAGCAGTACTTC. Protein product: CASSPKGLAPYEQYF. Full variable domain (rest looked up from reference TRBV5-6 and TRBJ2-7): DAGVTQSPTHLIKTRGQQVTLRCSPKSGHDTVSWYQQALGQGPQFIFQYYEEEERQRGNFPDRFSGHQFPNYSSELNVNALLLGDSALYLCASSPKGLAPYEQYFGPGTRLTVT.

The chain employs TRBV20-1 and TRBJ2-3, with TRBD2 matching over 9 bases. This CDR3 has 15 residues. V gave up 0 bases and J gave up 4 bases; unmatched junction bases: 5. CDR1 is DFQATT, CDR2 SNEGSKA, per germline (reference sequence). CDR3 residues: CSARDSGSHPDTQYF. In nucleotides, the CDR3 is TGCAGTGCTAGAGATAGCGGGAGTCATCCAGATACGCAGTATTTT.

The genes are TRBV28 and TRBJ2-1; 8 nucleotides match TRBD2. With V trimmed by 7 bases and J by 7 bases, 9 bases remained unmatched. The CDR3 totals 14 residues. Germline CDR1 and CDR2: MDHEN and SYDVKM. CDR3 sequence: CASKLSGTGNEQFF. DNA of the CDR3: TGTGCCAGCAAGCTTAGCGGGACTGGAAATGAGCAGTTCTTC.

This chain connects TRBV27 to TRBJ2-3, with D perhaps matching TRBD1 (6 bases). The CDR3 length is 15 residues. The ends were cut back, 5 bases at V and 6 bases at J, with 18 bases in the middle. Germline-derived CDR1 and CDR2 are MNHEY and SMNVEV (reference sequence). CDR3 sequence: CASSPNTGIWDTQYF. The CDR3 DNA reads TGTGCCAGCAGTCCCAATACAGGGATTTGGGATACGCAGTATTTT.

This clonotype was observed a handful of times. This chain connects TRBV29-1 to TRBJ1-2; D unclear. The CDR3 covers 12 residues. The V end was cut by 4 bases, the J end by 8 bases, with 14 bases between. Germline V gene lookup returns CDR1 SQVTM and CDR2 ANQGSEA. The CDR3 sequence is CSVGTAEVGYTF. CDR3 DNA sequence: TGCAGCGTTGGGACGGCCGAAGTGGGCTACACCTTC.

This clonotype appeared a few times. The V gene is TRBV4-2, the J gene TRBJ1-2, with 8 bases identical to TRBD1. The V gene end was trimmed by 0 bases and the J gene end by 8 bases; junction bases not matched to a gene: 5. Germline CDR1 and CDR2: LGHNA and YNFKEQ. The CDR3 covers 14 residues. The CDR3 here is CASSQEDRVGGYTF. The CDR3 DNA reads TGTGCCAGCAGCCAAGAGGACAGGGTAGGGGGCTACACCTTC.

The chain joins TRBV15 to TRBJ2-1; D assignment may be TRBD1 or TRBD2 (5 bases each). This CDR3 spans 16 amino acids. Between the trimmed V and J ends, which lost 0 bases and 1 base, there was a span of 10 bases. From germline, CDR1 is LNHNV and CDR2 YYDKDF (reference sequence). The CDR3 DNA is TGTGCCACCAGCAGAGATCAGGGAGTATCCTACAATGAGCAGTTCTTC. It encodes CATSRDQGVSYNEQFF.

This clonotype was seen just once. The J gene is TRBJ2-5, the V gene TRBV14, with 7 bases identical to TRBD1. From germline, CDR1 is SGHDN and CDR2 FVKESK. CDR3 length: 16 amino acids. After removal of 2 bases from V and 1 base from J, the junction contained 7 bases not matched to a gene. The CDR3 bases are TGTGCCAGCAGCCAAAACAGGGGTTTATTCCAAGAGACCCAGTACTTC. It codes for CASSQNRGLFQETQYF.

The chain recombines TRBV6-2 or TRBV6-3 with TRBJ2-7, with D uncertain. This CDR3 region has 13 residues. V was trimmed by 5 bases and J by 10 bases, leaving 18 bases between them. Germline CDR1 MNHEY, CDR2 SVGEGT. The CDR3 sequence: CASSPTPASTQYF. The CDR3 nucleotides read TGTGCCAGCAGTCCAACCCCCGCAAGTACCCAGTACTTC.

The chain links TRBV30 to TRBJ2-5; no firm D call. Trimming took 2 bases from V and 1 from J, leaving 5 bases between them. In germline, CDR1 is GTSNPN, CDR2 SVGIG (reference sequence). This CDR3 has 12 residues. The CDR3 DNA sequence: TGTGCCTGGAGTTTAGTCCAAGAGACCCAGTACTTC. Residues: CAWSLVQETQYF.

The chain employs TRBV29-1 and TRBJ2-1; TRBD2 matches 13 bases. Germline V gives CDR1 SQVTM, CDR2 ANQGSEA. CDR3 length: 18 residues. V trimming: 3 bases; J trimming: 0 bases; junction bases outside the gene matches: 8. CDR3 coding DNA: TGCAGCGTTGAGGGACTAGCGGGGCGGGGTCGCTCCTACAATGAGCAGTTCTTC. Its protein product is CSVEGLAGRGRSYNEQFF.

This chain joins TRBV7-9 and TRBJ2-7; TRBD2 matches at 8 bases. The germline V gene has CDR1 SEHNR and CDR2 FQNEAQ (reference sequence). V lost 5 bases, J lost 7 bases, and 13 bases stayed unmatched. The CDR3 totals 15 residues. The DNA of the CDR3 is TGTGCCAGCAGCGGAGGGGGACTAGACGGGGGAGAGCAGTACTTC. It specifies CASSGGGLDGGEQYF.